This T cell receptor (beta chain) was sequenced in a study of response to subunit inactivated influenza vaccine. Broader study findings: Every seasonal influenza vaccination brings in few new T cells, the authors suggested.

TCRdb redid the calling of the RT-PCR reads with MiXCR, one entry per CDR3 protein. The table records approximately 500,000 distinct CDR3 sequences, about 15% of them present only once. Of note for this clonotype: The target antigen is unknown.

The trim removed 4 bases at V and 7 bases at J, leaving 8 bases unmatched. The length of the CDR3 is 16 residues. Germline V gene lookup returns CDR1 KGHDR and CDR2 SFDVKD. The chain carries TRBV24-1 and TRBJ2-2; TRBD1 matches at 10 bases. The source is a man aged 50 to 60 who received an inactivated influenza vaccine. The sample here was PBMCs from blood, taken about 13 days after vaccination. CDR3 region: CATSEMTGGRNGELFF. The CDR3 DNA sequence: TGTGCCACCAGTGAGATGACAGGGGGCCGTAACGGGGAGCTGTTTTTT.